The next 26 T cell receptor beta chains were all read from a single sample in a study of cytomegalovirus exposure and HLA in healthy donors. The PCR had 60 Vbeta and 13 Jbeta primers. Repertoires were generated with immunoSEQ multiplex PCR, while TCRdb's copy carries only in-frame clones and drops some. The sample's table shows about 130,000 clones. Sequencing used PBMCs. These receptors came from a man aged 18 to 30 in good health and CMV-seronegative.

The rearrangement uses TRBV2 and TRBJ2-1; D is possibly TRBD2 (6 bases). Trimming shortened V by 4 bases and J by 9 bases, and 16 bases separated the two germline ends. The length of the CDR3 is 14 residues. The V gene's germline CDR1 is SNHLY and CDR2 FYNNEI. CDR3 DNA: TGTGCCAGCAGTGGGGGGGTCGGGAACGGTGAGCAGTTCTTC. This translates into CASSGGVGNGEQFF.

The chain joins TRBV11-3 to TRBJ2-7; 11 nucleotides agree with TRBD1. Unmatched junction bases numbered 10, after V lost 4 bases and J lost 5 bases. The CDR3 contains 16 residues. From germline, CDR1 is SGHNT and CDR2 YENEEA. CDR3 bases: TGTGCCAGCAGCTCCTACACGGGGGGACAGGGGGACGAGCAGTACTTC. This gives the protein CASSSYTGGQGDEQYF.

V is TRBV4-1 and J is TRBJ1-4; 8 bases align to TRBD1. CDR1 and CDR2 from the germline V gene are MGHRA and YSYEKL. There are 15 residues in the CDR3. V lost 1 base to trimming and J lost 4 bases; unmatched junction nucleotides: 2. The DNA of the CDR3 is TGCGCCAGCAGCCAAGCCGGGACAGGTAATGAAAAACTGTTTTTT. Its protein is CASSQAGTGNEKLFF.

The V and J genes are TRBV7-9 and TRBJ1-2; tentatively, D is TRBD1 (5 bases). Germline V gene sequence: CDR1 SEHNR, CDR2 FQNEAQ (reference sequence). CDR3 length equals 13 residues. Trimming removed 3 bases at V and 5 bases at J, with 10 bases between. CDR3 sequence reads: CASSLFQGYGYTF. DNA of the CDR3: TGTGCCAGCAGCTTGTTCCAGGGTTATGGCTACACCTTC.

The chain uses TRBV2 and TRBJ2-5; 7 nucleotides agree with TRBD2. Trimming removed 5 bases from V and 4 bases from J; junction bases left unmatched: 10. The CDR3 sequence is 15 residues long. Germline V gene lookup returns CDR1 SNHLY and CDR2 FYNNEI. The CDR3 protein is CASSKALALVETQYF. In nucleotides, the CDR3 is TGTGCCAGCAGTAAGGCACTAGCGTTGGTAGAGACCCAGTACTTC.

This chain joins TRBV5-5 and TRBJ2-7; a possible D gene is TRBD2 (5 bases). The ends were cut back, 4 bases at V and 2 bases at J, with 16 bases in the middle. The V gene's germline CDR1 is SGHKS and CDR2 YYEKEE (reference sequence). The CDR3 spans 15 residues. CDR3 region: CASSSSAERTYEQYF. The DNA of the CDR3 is TGTGCCAGCAGCAGCTCAGCGGAACGTACCTACGAGCAGTACTTC.

The CDR3 sequence is CASRKATGGSGELFF. CDR3 nucleotides: TGTGCCAGCAGGAAGGCAACAGGGGGCTCCGGGGAGCTGTTTTTT. The V and J genes are TRBV6-1 and TRBJ2-2; 9 bases map to TRBD1. Looked up from germline, CDR1 is MNHNS and CDR2 is SASEGT. The CDR3 has 15 residues. J gave up 6 bases and V 6 bases, and 8 bases lay outside the gene matches.

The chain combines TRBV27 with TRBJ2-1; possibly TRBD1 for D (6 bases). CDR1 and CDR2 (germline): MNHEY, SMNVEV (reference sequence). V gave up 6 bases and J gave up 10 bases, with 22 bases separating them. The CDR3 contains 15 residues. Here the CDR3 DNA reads TGTGCCAGCAGCCCCAGTCTGGGGGCCAATCGAGAGCAGTTCTTC. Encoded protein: CASSPSLGANREQFF.

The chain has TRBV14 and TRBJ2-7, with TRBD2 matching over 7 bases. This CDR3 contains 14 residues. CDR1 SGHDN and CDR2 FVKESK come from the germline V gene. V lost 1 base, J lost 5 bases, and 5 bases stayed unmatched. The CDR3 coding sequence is TGTGCCAGCAGCCAAGCGGGGGGAGTCCACGAGCAGTACTTC. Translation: CASSQAGGVHEQYF.

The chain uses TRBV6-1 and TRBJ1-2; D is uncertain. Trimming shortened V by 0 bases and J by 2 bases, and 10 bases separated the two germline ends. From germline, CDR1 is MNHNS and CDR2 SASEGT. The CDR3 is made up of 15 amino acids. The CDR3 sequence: CASSEAQTDNYGYTF. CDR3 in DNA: TGTGCCAGCAGTGAAGCGCAGACTGACAACTATGGCTACACCTTC.

CDR3 residues: CASSLRPGLAGVETQYF. CDR3 DNA: TGTGCCAGCAGTTTACGACCGGGACTAGCGGGAGTGGAGACCCAGTACTTC. The chain has TRBV27 and TRBJ2-5; the match to TRBD2 covers 14 bases. Germline trimming cut 2 bases from V and 5 bases from J; bases unmatched to any gene: 7. Germline assignment: CDR1 MNHEY and CDR2 SMNVEV (reference sequence). The CDR3 has 17 residues.

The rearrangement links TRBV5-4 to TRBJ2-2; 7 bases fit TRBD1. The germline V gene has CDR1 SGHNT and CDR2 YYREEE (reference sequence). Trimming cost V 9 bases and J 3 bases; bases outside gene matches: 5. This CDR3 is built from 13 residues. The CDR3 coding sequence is TGTGCCATTGCGACAGGGTACACCGGGGAGCTGTTTTTT. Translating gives CAIATGYTGELFF. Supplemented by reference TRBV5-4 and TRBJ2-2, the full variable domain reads ETGVTQSPTHLIKTRGQQVTLRCSSQSGHNTVSWYQQALGQGPQFIFQYYREEENGRGNFPPRFSGLQFPNYSSELNVNALELDDSALYLCAIATGYTGELFFGEGSRLTVL.

The CDR3 is CASSLDRGQGYEQYF. For the CDR3, the DNA is TGCGCCAGCAGCCTTGACAGGGGTCAGGGCTACGAGCAGTACTTC. The chain joins TRBV4-3 to TRBJ2-7; 8 bases align to TRBD1. Germline CDR1 is LGHNA and CDR2 is YSLEER. The J segment lost 3 bases and the V segment lost 4 bases, leaving 8 bases of the junction unmatched. The length of the CDR3 is 15 residues.

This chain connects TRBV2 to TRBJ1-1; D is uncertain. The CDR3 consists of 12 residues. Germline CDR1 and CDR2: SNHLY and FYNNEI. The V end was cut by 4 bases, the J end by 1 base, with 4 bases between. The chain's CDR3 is CASSARNTEAFF. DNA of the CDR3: TGTGCCAGCAGTGCCCGGAACACTGAAGCTTTCTTT.

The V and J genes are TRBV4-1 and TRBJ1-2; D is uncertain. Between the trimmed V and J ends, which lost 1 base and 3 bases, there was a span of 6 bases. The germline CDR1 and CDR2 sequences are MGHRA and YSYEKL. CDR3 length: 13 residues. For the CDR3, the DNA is TGCGCCAGCAGCCAAGTCACGGACTATGGCTACACCTTC. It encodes CASSQVTDYGYTF.

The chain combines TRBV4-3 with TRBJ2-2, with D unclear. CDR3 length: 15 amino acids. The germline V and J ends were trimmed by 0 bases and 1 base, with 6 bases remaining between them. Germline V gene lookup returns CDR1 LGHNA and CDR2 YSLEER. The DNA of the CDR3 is TGCGCCAGCAGCCAAGAATCGGGGAACACCGGGGAGCTGTTTTTT. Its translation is CASSQESGNTGELFF.

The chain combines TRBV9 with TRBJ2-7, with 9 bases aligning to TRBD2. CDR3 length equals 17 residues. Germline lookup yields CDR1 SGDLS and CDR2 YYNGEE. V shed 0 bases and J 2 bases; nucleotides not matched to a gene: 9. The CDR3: CASSVGVSGSPTYEQYF. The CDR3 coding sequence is TGTGCCAGCAGCGTAGGGGTTAGCGGGAGTCCAACCTACGAGCAGTACTTC.

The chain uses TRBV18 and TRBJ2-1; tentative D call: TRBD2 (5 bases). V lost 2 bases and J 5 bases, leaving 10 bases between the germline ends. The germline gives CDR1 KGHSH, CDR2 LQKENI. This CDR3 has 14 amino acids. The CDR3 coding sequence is TGTGCCAGCTCACCATCTAGCTTACACAATGAGCAGTTCTTC. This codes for CASSPSSLHNEQFF.

This CDR3 is CASSLARFEGTNSPLHF. As DNA, the CDR3 is TGTGCCAGCAGCTTAGCCCGGTTCGAGGGGACAAATTCACCCCTCCACTTT. This sequence joins TRBV7-2 and TRBJ1-6; possible D gene TRBD1, 6 bases. CDR3 size: 17 residues. V gave up 0 bases and J gave up 7 bases, with 16 bases separating them. The germline V gene has CDR1 SGHTA and CDR2 FQGNSA.

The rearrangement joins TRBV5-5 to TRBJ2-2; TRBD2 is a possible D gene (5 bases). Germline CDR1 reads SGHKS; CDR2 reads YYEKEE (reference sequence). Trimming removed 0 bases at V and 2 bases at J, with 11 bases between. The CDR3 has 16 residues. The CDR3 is CASSLAKGLNTGELFF. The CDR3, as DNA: TGTGCCAGCAGCTTGGCTAAAGGACTCAACACCGGGGAGCTGTTTTTT.

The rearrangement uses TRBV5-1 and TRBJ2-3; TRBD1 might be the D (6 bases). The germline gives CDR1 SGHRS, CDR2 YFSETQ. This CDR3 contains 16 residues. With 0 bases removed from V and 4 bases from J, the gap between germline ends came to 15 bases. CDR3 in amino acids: CASSLEWGLHSDTQYF. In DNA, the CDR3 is TGCGCCAGCAGCTTGGAATGGGGGCTTCATTCAGATACGCAGTATTTT.

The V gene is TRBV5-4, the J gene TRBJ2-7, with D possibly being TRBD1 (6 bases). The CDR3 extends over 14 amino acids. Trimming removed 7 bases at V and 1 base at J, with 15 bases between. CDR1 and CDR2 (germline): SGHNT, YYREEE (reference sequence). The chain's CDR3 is CASGLQGPSYEQYF. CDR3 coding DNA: TGTGCCAGCGGATTACAGGGTCCTTCCTACGAGCAGTACTTC.

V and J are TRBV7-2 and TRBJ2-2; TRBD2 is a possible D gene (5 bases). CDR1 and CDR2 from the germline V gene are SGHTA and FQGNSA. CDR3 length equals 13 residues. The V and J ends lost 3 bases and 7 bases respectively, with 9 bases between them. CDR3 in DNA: TGTGCCAGCAGCTTCATCCGGGGCGGGGAGCTGTTTTTT. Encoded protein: CASSFIRGGELFF.

The CDR3 region has the DNA TGTGCCAGCAGCACGACGGACAGTCGATCCACTGAAGCTTTCTTT. It yields the protein CASSTTDSRSTEAFF. The chain uses TRBV9 and TRBJ1-1; possible D gene TRBD1, 6 bases. This CDR3 contains 15 residues. Germline V CDR1 and CDR2: SGDLS, YYNGEE. Trimming removed 4 bases from V and 4 bases from J, with 17 bases in between.

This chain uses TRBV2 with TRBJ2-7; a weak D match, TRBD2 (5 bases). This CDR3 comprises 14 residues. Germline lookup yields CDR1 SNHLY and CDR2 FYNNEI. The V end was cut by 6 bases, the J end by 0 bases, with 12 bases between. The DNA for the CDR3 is TGTGCCAGCAGACCCGACGGGAACTCCTACGAGCAGTACTTC. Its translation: CASRPDGNSYEQYF. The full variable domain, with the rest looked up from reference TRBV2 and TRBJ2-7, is EPEVTQTPSHQVTQMGQEVILRCVPISNHLYFYWYRQILGQKVEFLVSFYNNEISEKSEIFDDQFSVERPDGSNFTLKIRSTKLEDSAMYFCASRPDGNSYEQYFGPGTRLTVT.

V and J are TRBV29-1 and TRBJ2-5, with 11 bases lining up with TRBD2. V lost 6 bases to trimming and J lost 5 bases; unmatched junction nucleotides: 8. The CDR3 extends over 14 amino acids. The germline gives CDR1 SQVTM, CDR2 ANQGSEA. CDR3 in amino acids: CSVPGLAVGETQYF. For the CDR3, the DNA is TGCAGCGTACCGGGACTAGCGGTCGGGGAGACCCAGTACTTC.